The sequence of this T cell receptor beta chain was determined in a study of human T cells and chemical hapten exposure. Time point reported: pre-sensitization, week 0. The treatment is: therapeutic diphenylcyclopropenone sensitization with weekly scalp DPC. TCRdb processed the RACE reads anew with MiXCR; each CDR3 protein has one entry. The sample holds about 290,000 distinct CDR3 sequences, over 7.5% seen once. The V and J ends lost 0 bases and 12 bases respectively, with 20 bases between them. The CDR3 loop spans 15 amino acids. In germline, CDR1 is LGHNA, CDR2 YSLEER. This clonotype was found many times.

The V and J genes are TRBV4-3 and TRBJ1-1, with D unclear. The sequencing used whole blood, collected in connection with sensitization to the hapten diphenylcyclopropenone (DPC). This clonotype was sampled from a man aged 18 to 29 with alopecia areata. Some clones in this sample may be carry-over from other donors' samples. CDR3 protein: CASSQDDGLTVISFF. The CDR3 DNA is TGCGCCAGCAGCCAAGATGACGGGCTAACGGTTATTTCTTTCTTT.